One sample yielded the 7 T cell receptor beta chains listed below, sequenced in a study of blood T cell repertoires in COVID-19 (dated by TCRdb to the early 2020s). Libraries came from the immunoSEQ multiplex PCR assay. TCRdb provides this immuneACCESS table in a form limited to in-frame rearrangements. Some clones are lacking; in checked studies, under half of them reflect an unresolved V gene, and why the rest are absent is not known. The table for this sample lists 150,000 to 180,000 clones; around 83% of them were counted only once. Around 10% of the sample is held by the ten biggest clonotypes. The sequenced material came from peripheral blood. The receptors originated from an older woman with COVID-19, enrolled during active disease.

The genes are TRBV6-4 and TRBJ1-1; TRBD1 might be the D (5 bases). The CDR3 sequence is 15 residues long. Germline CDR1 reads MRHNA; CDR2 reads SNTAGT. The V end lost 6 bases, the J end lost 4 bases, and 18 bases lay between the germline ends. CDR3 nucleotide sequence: TGTGCCAGCAGCCCCCAAACAGGTGGGGCCACTGAAGCTTTCTTT. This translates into CASSPQTGGATEAFF.

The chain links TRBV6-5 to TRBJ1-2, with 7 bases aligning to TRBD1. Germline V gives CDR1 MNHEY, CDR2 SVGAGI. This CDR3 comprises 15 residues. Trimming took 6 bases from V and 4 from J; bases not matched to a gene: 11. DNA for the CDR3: TGTGCCAGCAGCCGGAACCAGGGGGGCAGCTATGGCTACACCTTC. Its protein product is CASSRNQGGSYGYTF.

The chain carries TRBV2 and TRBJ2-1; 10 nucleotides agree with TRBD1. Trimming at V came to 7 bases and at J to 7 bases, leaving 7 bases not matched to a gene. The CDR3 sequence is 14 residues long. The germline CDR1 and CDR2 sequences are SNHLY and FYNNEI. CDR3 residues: CASKPGQGYNEQFF. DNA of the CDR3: TGTGCCAGCAAGCCGGGACAGGGGTATAATGAGCAGTTCTTC. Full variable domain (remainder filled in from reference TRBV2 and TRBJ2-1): EPEVTQTPSHQVTQMGQEVILRCVPISNHLYFYWYRQILGQKVEFLVSFYNNEISEKSEIFDDQFSVERPDGSNFTLKIRSTKLEDSAMYFCASKPGQGYNEQFFGPGTRLTVL.

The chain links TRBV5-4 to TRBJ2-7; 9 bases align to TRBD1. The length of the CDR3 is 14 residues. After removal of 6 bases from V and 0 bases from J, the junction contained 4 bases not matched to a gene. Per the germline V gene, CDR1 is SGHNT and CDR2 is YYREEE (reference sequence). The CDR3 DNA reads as TGTGCCAGCACCCGGACAGGGGCCTCCTACGAGCAGTACTTC. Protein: CASTRTGASYEQYF.

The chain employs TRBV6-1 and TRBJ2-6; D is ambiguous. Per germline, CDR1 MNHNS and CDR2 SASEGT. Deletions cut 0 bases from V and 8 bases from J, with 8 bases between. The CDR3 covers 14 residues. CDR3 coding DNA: TGTGCCAGCAGTGAAGCAAGAGTGTCCAACGTCCTGACTTTC. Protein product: CASSEARVSNVLTF.

The CDR3 region has the DNA TGTGCCAGCAGCAGTCAGGGTAACCCCTATAATTCACCCCTCCACTTT. It yields the protein CASSSQGNPYNSPLHF. This chain joins TRBV21-1 and TRBJ1-6; whether TRBD1, the table's D call, matches the DNA was not checked. TRBV21-1 is a pseudogene. There are 16 residues in the CDR3.

As DNA, the CDR3 is TGTGCCTCCACAACTAGCGGGGGAACAGATACGCAGTATTTT. Translating gives CASTTSGGTDTQYF. The chain couples TRBV30 to TRBJ2-3; 11 bases align to TRBD2. Germline V gives CDR1 GTSNPN, CDR2 SVGIG (reference sequence). The CDR3 spans 14 residues. V shed 7 bases and J 3 bases; nucleotides not matched to a gene: 6.